This section outlines one TCR beta chain sequence together with its context. The clone's antigen remains unknown. Per-base qualities were not stored, and no clone one base away is much larger. Whole blood was collected in K2EDTA tubes by collaborating institutions according to the institutions' own protocols. For TCRbeta analysis, collaborators shipped samples in one of three forms: frozen whole blood, isolated PBMCs, or DNA extracted from either of those sample types. The immunoSEQ Assay, a bias-controlled multiplex PCR, was used to amplify TCRbeta CDR3 regions from genomic DNA. The paper's processing steps were these. Within the assay, amplification of reference gene primers was used to estimate how many nucleated cells each sample contained. To quantify the absolute abundance of each unique TCRbeta CDR3 rearrangement, sequence reads were collapsed and filtered. Productive Simpson clonality was computed per sample as the square root of Simpson's diversity index over productive rearrangements. This is the immuneACCESS table as TCRdb keeps it, with only in-frame sequences that have V and J called. A part of the clones is gone; compared with another copy, unresolved V genes explain less than half, and the rest is unexplained. From that table come the V and J calls and clone size; the DNA was used to work out D and trimming. Recorded for this sample are over 200,000 clones; 65% to 85% of them occurred a single time. The biggest ten clones account for approximately 5.3% of the sample.

The data are from a study of blood T cell repertoires in COVID-19 (dated by TCRdb to 2018 to 2021). Notes on the research overall: Samples from collaborators originated in the United States, Italy and Spain and spanned both the acute and convalescent phases of COVID-19. A freely available public database, intended as a resource for researchers studying the immune response to SARS-CoV-2, is where the repertoires were released. Samples came from the ongoing ImmuneRACE study (first 160 participants) plus 1,254 subjects from 6 global collaborators. The sample metadata nearly always contained a de-identified subject ID, COVID-19 status, age in years and sex. The material from the prospective study consisted of cDNA or gDNA derived from T cells, B-cell-depleted T cells, or PBMCs. Deeply sampled blood TCRbeta repertoires from subjects exposed to, actively infected with, or recovered from COVID-19 were included in the dataset. Where available, HLA class I and class II types were taken from metadata supplied by the sample provider and were not determined by assay-based typing.

General findings and caveats noted by the study authors: The amount of clinical and demographic metadata varied by source and participant and was provided uncurated.

Sequenced: peripheral blood. The source of this sequence is a man aged 80 or over with acute or convalescent COVID-19.

The CDR3 region has the sequence CASSPRQGGSMNYNEQFF. The DNA reads as follows: TGTGCCAGCAGTCCTCGCCAGGGTGGGTCCATGAATTACAATGAGCAGTTCTTC. The sequence is built from TRBV27 and TRBJ2-1, and perhaps TRBD1 as D gene, on 5 matching bases. V is cut by 5 bases and J by 4 bases, and the space between the germline ends is 24 bases. The CDR3 spans 18 residues, from the cysteine through the phenylalanine. Of the read, only the CDR3 DNA is kept; its 54 bases are in frame from base 1. The germline V gene (reference sequence) gives CDR1 as MNHEY and CDR2 as SMNVEV.